The 20 T cell receptor beta chains below all came from one sample that was sequenced in a study of OX40 agonist ivuxolimab in advanced cancers. TCRdb's table, derived via immunoSEQ multiplex PCR, lists solely in-frame clones and lacks some. Altogether under 95,000 clones are present, roughly nine tenths being singletons, with the ten largest covering roughly 0.18%. The sequenced sample was CD4+ or CD8+ T cells sorted from blood, obtained in a trial of the OX40 agonist ivuxolimab. The origin of the receptors is an adult with an advanced solid tumor such as melanoma, head and neck, liver or kidney cancer.

This clone was seen only once. The chain combines TRBV27 with TRBJ1-1; D is undetermined. The CDR3 covers 14 residues. Trimming removed 5 bases from V and 3 bases from J, with 13 bases in between. Germline CDR1 is MNHEY and CDR2 is SMNVEV (reference sequence). The CDR3: CASSLLQPYTEAFF. CDR3 in DNA: TGTGCCAGCAGTCTCCTTCAACCTTACACTGAAGCTTTCTTT.

The chain is built from TRBV27 and TRBJ1-4, with D possibly matching TRBD1 (6 bases). The length of the CDR3 is 16 residues. The ends were cut back, 4 bases at V and 0 bases at J, with 12 bases in the middle. The germline gives CDR1 MNHEY, CDR2 SMNVEV (reference sequence). Here the CDR3 DNA reads TGTGCCAGCAGTTCTGGACAGTTTACAACTAATGAAAAACTGTTTTTT. This gives the protein CASSSGQFTTNEKLFF.

The chain is built from TRBV5-1 and TRBJ1-6; D is unclear. The CDR3 spans 13 residues. Germline V gives CDR1 SGHRS, CDR2 YFSETQ. V was trimmed by 2 bases and J by 6 bases, leaving 6 bases between them. The DNA of the CDR3 is TGCGCCAGCAGCTTAGATAGTAATTCACCCCTCCACTTT. It specifies CASSLDSNSPLHF.

The chain couples TRBV5-1 to TRBJ1-2, with D possibly being TRBD1 (5 bases). The CDR3 is 16 residues long. Trimming stripped 2 bases from V and 0 bases from J, with 14 bases between. Germline V gene lookup returns CDR1 SGHRS and CDR2 YFSETQ. DNA for the CDR3: TGCGCCAGCAGCTTTCCCGGGACTGGAGCTAACTATGGCTACACCTTC. As protein: CASSFPGTGANYGYTF. Full variable domain (rest looked up from reference TRBV5-1 and TRBJ1-2): KAGVTQTPRYLIKTRGQQVTLSCSPISGHRSVSWYQQTPGQGLQFLFEYFSETQRNKGNFPGRFSGRQFSNSRSEMNVSTLELGDSALYLCASSFPGTGANYGYTFGSGTRLTVV.

The V call is TRBV10-1, the J call TRBJ2-5; 7 nucleotides line up with TRBD1. The CDR3 contains 16 residues. Germline values: CDR1 WNHNN, CDR2 SYGVQD (reference sequence). V shed 0 bases, J shed 5 bases, and the junction held 9 bases outside the gene matches. The CDR3: CASSESTGTGFETQYF. CDR3 coding DNA: TGCGCCAGCAGTGAGTCGACAGGGACCGGATTCGAGACCCAGTACTTC.

The gene calls are TRBV6-6 and TRBJ2-7; 10 bases align to TRBD1. Germline assignment: CDR1 MNHNY and CDR2 SVGAGI (reference sequence). The V gene end was trimmed by 5 bases and the J gene end by 5 bases; junction bases not matched to a gene: 6. The CDR3 consists of 14 residues. The CDR3 spells CASSGRDRGHEQYF. CDR3 coding DNA: TGTGCCAGCAGTGGCCGGGACAGGGGCCACGAGCAGTACTTC.

The chain joins TRBV19 to TRBJ1-2; D perhaps matches TRBD1 (5 bases). The CDR3 loop spans 15 amino acids. Germline lookup yields CDR1 LNHDA and CDR2 SQIVND (reference sequence). The ends were cut back, 5 bases at V and 4 bases at J, with 17 bases in the middle. DNA for the CDR3: TGTGCCAGTAGTTTAACGTCCGGGACCCTCTATGGCTACACCTTC. Translated, it gives CASSLTSGTLYGYTF. Supplemented by reference TRBV19 and TRBJ1-2, the full variable domain reads DGGITQSPKYLFRKEGQNVTLSCEQNLNHDAMYWYRQDPGQGLRLIYYSQIVNDFQKGDIAEGYSVSREKKESFPLTVTSAQKNPTAFYLCASSLTSGTLYGYTFGSGTRLTVV.

V usage is TRBV12-5 and J usage is TRBJ1-1, with TRBD1 as a possible D gene (6 bases). The CDR3 length is 21 residues. Germline V CDR1 and CDR2: LGHNT, FRNRAP. Trimming pared 0 bases from V and 3 bases from J, leaving 29 bases between. The CDR3, as DNA: TGTGCTAGTGGTTTGGTACTTGGCCGGGACTTTTTCAGGGGACGGGACACTGAAGCTTTCTTT. Protein: CASGLVLGRDFFRGRDTEAFF.

CDR3: CASSLEAGGTTDTQYF. The DNA of the CDR3 is TGCGCCAGCAGCTTGGAGGCGGGAGGCACCACAGATACGCAGTATTTT. The chain couples TRBV5-1 to TRBJ2-3; TRBD2 aligns across 8 bases. The CDR3 is 16 residues long. CDR1 is SGHRS, CDR2 YFSETQ, per germline. V lost 0 bases and J lost 2; bases outside the gene matches: 5.

The gene calls are TRBV4-1 and TRBJ2-1; D remains unclear. V lost 0 bases and J lost 10, with 10 bases in between. The CDR3 runs 13 residues. CDR1 and CDR2 from the germline V gene are MGHRA and YSYEKL. In nucleotides, the CDR3 is TGCGCCAGCAGCCAAGATACTGGCTGGGAGCAGTTCTTC. Protein: CASSQDTGWEQFF.

The count of this clone is one. CDR3 region: CASSRVGNQPQHF. CDR3 coding DNA: TGTGCCAGCAGCAGGGTTGGCAATCAGCCCCAGCATTTT. This chain uses TRBV27 with TRBJ1-5, with D possibly being TRBD1 (5 bases). Germline V gives CDR1 MNHEY, CDR2 SMNVEV (reference sequence). CDR3 length: 13 residues. Trimming removed 6 bases at V and 2 bases at J, with 8 bases between.

The V and J genes are TRBV21-1 and TRBJ1-1; the table gives TRBD1 as D, unverified against the DNA. TRBV21-1 is a known pseudogene. The CDR3 totals 16 residues. CDR3 residues: CASSEGQPMMNTEAFF. CDR3 DNA: TGTGCCAGCAGCGAGGGACAGCCAATGATGAACACTGAAGCTTTCTTT.

This chain joins TRBV19 and TRBJ1-5, with unresolved D. Per the germline V gene, CDR1 is LNHDA and CDR2 is SQIVND (reference sequence). Trimming removed 0 bases from V and 0 bases from J, with 12 bases in between. This CDR3 contains 17 residues. CDR3 sequence reads: CASSIELFLTSNQPQHF. DNA of the CDR3: TGTGCCAGTAGTATAGAACTGTTCTTAACTAGCAATCAGCCCCAGCATTTT.

The chain links TRBV6-1 to TRBJ1-2, with 7 bases that match TRBD1. V lost 4 bases to trimming and J lost 5 bases; unmatched junction nucleotides: 13. Germline-derived CDR1 and CDR2 are MNHNS and SASEGT. The CDR3 is 16 amino acids. This chain's CDR3 is CASSARGGAYQYGYTF. In DNA form, the CDR3 reads TGTGCCAGCAGTGCCAGAGGGGGCGCATATCAATATGGCTACACCTTC.

The chain recombines TRBV6-4 with TRBJ2-1; 7 bases agree with TRBD1. The V and J ends lost 0 bases and 7 bases, in that order; junction bases with no gene match: 6. The CDR3 is made up of 15 amino acids. Germline lookup yields CDR1 MRHNA and CDR2 SNTAGT. The CDR3 coding sequence is TGTGCCAGCAGTGACTCCCGACAGGGTTATAATGAGCAGTTCTTC. It codes for CASSDSRQGYNEQFF.

This chain joins TRBV6-6 and TRBJ1-1; D is unclear. V lost 0 bases and J 5 bases, leaving 13 bases between the germline ends. This CDR3 is built from 15 residues. Germline assignment: CDR1 MNHNY and CDR2 SVGAGI (reference sequence). The DNA of the CDR3 is TGTGCCAGCAGTTACTCCGCCAGCCGTAATACTGAAGCTTTCTTT. It specifies CASSYSASRNTEAFF.

In this sample, this clone turned up once. V and J are TRBV7-9 and TRBJ2-5; tentatively, D is TRBD2 (6 bases). The ends were cut back, 5 bases at V and 1 base at J, with 20 bases in the middle. CDR1 SEHNR and CDR2 FQNEAQ come from the germline V gene (reference sequence). The CDR3 spans 17 residues. CDR3 in DNA: TGTGCCAGCAGCGCCCGTCTACCTAGCGCCCTCCAAGAGACCCAGTACTTC. As protein: CASSARLPSALQETQYF.

The chain employs TRBV19 and TRBJ1-4, with D possibly matching TRBD1 (5 bases). V was cut by 3 bases and J by 0 bases, with 14 bases left in between. CDR3 length: 17 amino acids. Germline values: CDR1 LNHDA, CDR2 SQIVND (reference sequence). The CDR3 coding sequence is TGTGCCAGTAGTATTCGCGGGACGGGTACAACTAATGAAAAACTGTTTTTT. It yields the protein CASSIRGTGTTNEKLFF.

This chain joins TRBV30 and TRBJ1-2; D gene ambiguous. The CDR3 is 12 amino acids. In germline, CDR1 is GTSNPN, CDR2 SVGIG (reference sequence). The germline V and J ends were trimmed by 5 bases and 1 base, with 8 bases remaining between them. The CDR3 coding sequence is TGTGCCTGGTCCCAAATTAACTATGGCTACACCTTC. Amino acid sequence: CAWSQINYGYTF.

This clone was seen once. The gene calls are TRBV5-1 and TRBJ1-2; 9 bases align to TRBD1. The germline CDR1 and CDR2 sequences are SGHRS and YFSETQ. Losses at the gene ends were 2 bases for V and 4 bases for J; bases not matched to a gene: 6. The CDR3 loop spans 15 amino acids. CDR3 sequence: CASSFPTGGGYGYTF. DNA of the CDR3: TGCGCCAGCAGCTTTCCAACAGGGGGCGGCTATGGCTACACCTTC.